The rows below give T cell receptor beta chains drawn from one sample of a study of blood T cell repertoires in COVID-19. Sequencing was performed with immunoSEQ multiplex PCR; in TCRdb, only in-frame clones are kept and a portion is missing. The table includes approximately 70,000 clones, 90% detected once. Source material: peripheral blood. The receptors shown here come from a woman under 30 with acute or convalescent COVID-19. The CDR3 runs from the conserved cysteine through the conserved F or W. D genes are given only for firm matches. A clone size is listed for some rows: how often the clone was seen (once, few, many), or a class if it is expanded.

clone_size: .
d_call: .
v_call: TRBV4-3
j_call: TRBJ2-1
cdr3_aa: CASSQNDRDFYNEQFF
cdr3_nt: TGCGCCAGCAGCCAAAACGACCGGGACTTCTACAATGAGCAGTTCTTC

clone_size: .
d_call: .
v_call: TRBV6-5
j_call: TRBJ1-5
cdr3_aa: CASSYSGGEPQHF
cdr3_nt: TGTGCCAGCAGTTACTCCGGAGGGGAGCCCCAGCATTTT

clone_size: once
d_call: TRBD1
v_call: TRBV11-2
j_call: TRBJ1-1
cdr3_aa: CASSLEGTGLRAGAFF
cdr3_nt: TGTGCCAGCAGCTTAGAAGGGACAGGGCTAAGGGCGGGAGCTTTCTTT

clone_size: .
d_call: TRBD2
v_call: TRBV9
j_call: TRBJ2-2
cdr3_aa: CASSAVGTSGTNTGELFF
cdr3_nt: TGTGCCAGCAGCGCCGTCGGGACTAGCGGGACTAACACCGGGGAGCTGTTTTTT

clone_size: .
d_call: .
v_call: TRBV10-3
j_call: TRBJ2-5
cdr3_aa: CAISETGQPYQETQYF
cdr3_nt: TGTGCCATCAGTGAAACAGGGCAACCGTACCAAGAGACCCAGTACTTC

clone_size: .
d_call: .
v_call: TRBV2
j_call: TRBJ1-2
cdr3_aa: CASSEALSTNYGYTF
cdr3_nt: TGTGCCAGCAGTGAAGCGCTTAGTACTAACTATGGCTACACCTTC

clone_size: .
d_call: .
v_call: TRBV9
j_call: TRBJ2-1
cdr3_aa: CASSVGRMESNEQFF
cdr3_nt: TGTGCCAGCAGCGTGGGGAGAATGGAGTCCAATGAGCAGTTCTTC

clone_size: .
d_call: TRBD1
v_call: TRBV4-3
j_call: TRBJ1-1
cdr3_aa: CASSQQQGAAEAFF
cdr3_nt: TGCGCCAGCAGCCAACAACAGGGGGCGGCTGAAGCTTTCTTT

clone_size: .
d_call: TRBD1
v_call: TRBV30
j_call: TRBJ2-1
cdr3_aa: CAWSPDRNNEQFF
cdr3_nt: TGTGCCTGGAGCCCGGACAGGAATAATGAGCAGTTCTTC

clone_size: .
d_call: TRBD1
v_call: TRBV27
j_call: TRBJ2-1
cdr3_aa: CASSAGTVREQFF
cdr3_nt: TGTGCCAGCAGTGCCGGGACAGTTCGGGAGCAGTTCTTC

clone_size: .
d_call: TRBD1
v_call: TRBV28
j_call: TRBJ1-5
cdr3_aa: CASRTGNQPQHF
cdr3_nt: TGTGCCAGCAGGACAGGGAATCAGCCCCAGCATTTT

clone_size: once
d_call: TRBD2
v_call: TRBV6-6
j_call: TRBJ2-1
cdr3_aa: CASSPGLWASEQFF
cdr3_nt: TGTGCCAGCAGCCCGGGACTATGGGCTAGTGAGCAGTTCTTC

clone_size: .
d_call: .
v_call: TRBV5-8
j_call: TRBJ2-5
cdr3_aa: CASSLSVGQGTQYF
cdr3_nt: TGTGCCAGCAGCTTGTCTGTGGGCCAAGGGACCCAGTACTTC